These 19 T cell receptor beta chains came from one sample sequenced in a study of blood T cell repertoires in COVID-19. Profiled with immunoSEQ multiplex PCR; TCRdb holds only in-frame clones, not every one. Of roughly 160,000 clones in the sample, about 80% were seen once. What was sequenced was PBMCs or T cells enriched from blood (not recorded which). All receptors derive from a woman aged 55-70 years who had recovered from COVID-19.

V and J are TRBV4-1 and TRBJ1-3, with D tentatively TRBD1 (6 bases). CDR3 length: 17 residues. Trimming removed 0 bases at V and 5 bases at J, with 17 bases between. Germline V gives CDR1 MGHRA, CDR2 YSYEKL. The CDR3 DNA sequence: TGCGCCAGCAGCCAAGATCCTGGGACATCAATCCGAAACACCATATATTTT. The encoded protein is CASSQDPGTSIRNTIYF.

The chain joins TRBV7-8 to TRBJ1-2; D gene uncertain. Germline loops: CDR1 SGHVS, CDR2 FQNEAQ. This CDR3 region has 13 residues. V was clipped by 5 bases and J by 5 bases, with 12 bases between them. The CDR3 is CASSQRLWYGYTF. The CDR3 DNA reads as TGTGCCAGCAGCCAGAGGCTATGGTATGGCTACACCTTC.

The chain couples TRBV18 to TRBJ1-2, with 7 bases aligning to TRBD1. The CDR3 is 15 amino acids. V gave up 0 bases and J gave up 3 bases; unmatched junction bases: 4. Germline CDR1 KGHSH, CDR2 LQKENI. The DNA for the CDR3 is TGTGCCAGCTCACCACCGTCCGGGACAGACTATGGCTACACCTTC. Its protein product is CASSPPSGTDYGYTF.

V is TRBV4-2 and J is TRBJ1-5, with TRBD1 identical over 7 bases. V shed 0 bases and J 3 bases; nucleotides not matched to a gene: 5. The CDR3 sequence is 16 residues long. CDR1 and CDR2 (germline): LGHNA, YNFKEQ. Here the CDR3 DNA reads TGTGCCAGCAGCCAAGAAACAGGGGTTGTCAATCAGCCCCAGCATTTT. This codes for CASSQETGVVNQPQHF.

The chain links TRBV19 to TRBJ1-1; 8 bases align to TRBD1. The junction had 7 bases not matched to a gene; V was cut back by 8 bases and J by 5 bases. The CDR3 length is 13 residues. In germline, CDR1 is LNHDA, CDR2 SQIVND (reference sequence). This chain's CDR3 is CASVTGVRTEAFF. The DNA for the CDR3 is TGTGCCAGTGTGACAGGGGTGAGAACTGAAGCTTTCTTT.

CDR3 protein: CASSGDRGRTEAFF. CDR3 bases: TGTGCCAGCAGCGGGGACAGGGGGCGAACTGAAGCTTTCTTT. This sequence joins TRBV5-6 and TRBJ1-1; 12 nucleotides align to TRBD1. Unmatched junction bases numbered 3, after V lost 4 bases and J lost 5 bases. The CDR3 extends over 14 amino acids. Germline V gene lookup returns CDR1 SGHDT and CDR2 YYEEEE. The full variable domain, with the rest looked up from reference TRBV5-6 and TRBJ1-1, is DAGVTQSPTHLIKTRGQQVTLRCSPKSGHDTVSWYQQALGQGPQFIFQYYEEEERQRGNFPDRFSGHQFPNYSSELNVNALLLGDSALYLCASSGDRGRTEAFFGQGTRLTVV.

The rearrangement uses TRBV5-1 and TRBJ2-5; TRBD1 might be the D (5 bases). This CDR3 contains 14 residues. V lost 4 bases and J 3 bases, leaving 13 bases between the germline ends. The germline CDR1 and CDR2 sequences are SGHRS and YFSETQ. The CDR3 DNA reads as TGCGCCAGCAGCGGCACTTCGACAGAAGAGACCCAGTACTTC. Amino acids: CASSGTSTEETQYF. Combining the CDR3 with reference TRBV5-1 and TRBJ2-5 gives the whole variable domain KAGVTQTPRYLIKTRGQQVTLSCSPISGHRSVSWYQQTPGQGLQFLFEYFSETQRNKGNFPGRFSGRQFSNSRSEMNVSTLELGDSALYLCASSGTSTEETQYFGPGTRLLVL.

The chain combines TRBV5-6 with TRBJ2-5; D not certain. Germline CDR1 reads SGHDT; CDR2 reads YYEEEE. CDR3 length: 11 residues. Trimming stripped 4 bases from V and 3 bases from J, with 4 bases between. Written as DNA, the CDR3 is TGTGCCAGCAGCAGAGAAGAGACCCAGTACTTC. Translation: CASSREETQYF.

V usage is TRBV6-8 and J usage is TRBJ2-1; TRBD2 matches at 11 bases. Germline assignment: CDR1 MNHGY and CDR2 SAAAGT. The junction had 12 bases not matched to a gene; V was cut back by 6 bases and J by 5 bases. The CDR3 contains 17 residues. In DNA, the CDR3 is TGTGCCAGCAGCATTAGCGGGGGGGCTCGGTTCCACAATGAGCAGTTCTTC. This codes for CASSISGGARFHNEQFF.

The genes are TRBV7-2 and TRBJ1-1; 9 positions match TRBD1. The CDR3 runs 16 residues. Trimming cost V 5 bases and J 4 bases; bases outside gene matches: 11. Germline V CDR1 and CDR2: SGHTA, FQGNSA. CDR3 DNA sequence: TGTGCCAGCAGCCTAACCCGGGACAGGGCGGGCACTGAAGCTTTCTTT. Translation gives CASSLTRDRAGTEAFF. Full variable domain (rest looked up from reference TRBV7-2 and TRBJ1-1): GAGVSQSPSNKVTEKGKDVELRCDPISGHTALYWYRQSLGQGLEFLIYFQGNSAPDKSGLPSDRFSAERTGGSVSTLTIQRTQQEDSAVYLCASSLTRDRAGTEAFFGQGTRLTVV.

In this sample, this clone turned up a few times. This sequence joins TRBV3-1 (or the pseudogene TRBV3-2) and TRBJ2-3; 7 bases fit TRBD2. The V and J ends lost 1 base and 2 bases, in that order; junction bases with no gene match: 3. Germline CDR1 LGHDT, CDR2 YNNKEL (reference sequence). This CDR3 spans 15 amino acids. As DNA, the CDR3 is TGTGCCAGCAGCCAAGGAGCGGGGTTCACAGATACGCAGTATTTT. Its protein is CASSQGAGFTDTQYF.

The chain couples TRBV5-1 to TRBJ1-1, with D unclear. The CDR3 has 14 residues. Trimming took off 4 bases at V and 3 bases at J, with 13 bases between the two ends. Germline CDR1 is SGHRS and CDR2 is YFSETQ. The CDR3 DNA is TGCGCCAGCAGCCCGTCGGGTCCGGACACTGAAGCTTTCTTT. Residues: CASSPSGPDTEAFF.

The V call is TRBV2, the J call TRBJ2-5, with TRBD1 matching over 9 bases. CDR1 and CDR2 (germline): SNHLY, FYNNEI. The V segment lost 4 bases and the J segment 5 bases; nucleotides outside the gene matches: 11. CDR3 length: 16 amino acids. Here the CDR3 reads CASSGLRDRESETQYF. The CDR3 coding sequence is TGTGCCAGCAGTGGACTACGGGACAGGGAGTCGGAGACCCAGTACTTC.

The J gene is TRBJ1-1, the V gene TRBV6-5; TRBD1 might be the D (6 bases). Per germline, CDR1 MNHEY and CDR2 SVGAGI. CDR3 length: 13 residues. V shed 2 bases and J shed 5 bases, with 9 bases lying between them. The CDR3, as DNA: TGTGCCAGCAGTTACGGGACATTAACTGAAGCTTTCTTT. Protein: CASSYGTLTEAFF.

The chain recombines TRBV28 with TRBJ1-5; a weak D match, TRBD1 (5 bases). The V gene's germline CDR1 is MDHEN and CDR2 SYDVKM. The CDR3 has 16 amino acids. V lost 1 base and J lost 4, with 14 bases in between. The CDR3: CASSLSPGRNNQPQHF. CDR3 DNA: TGTGCCAGCAGTTTATCGCCAGGGCGGAATAATCAGCCCCAGCATTTT.

This chain links TRBV18 with TRBJ2-5, with TRBD1 as a possible D gene (6 bases). This CDR3 is built from 15 residues. With 2 bases removed from V and 2 bases from J, the gap between germline ends came to 12 bases. The germline V gene has CDR1 KGHSH and CDR2 LQKENI. Written as DNA, the CDR3 is TGTGCCAGCTCACCAGGGCAGGGGCCGCAAGAGACCCAGTACTTC. Protein: CASSPGQGPQETQYF.

This clone was observed once. The chain couples TRBV5-1 to TRBJ2-2; 8 bases fit TRBD2. Germline trimming cut 1 base from V and 0 bases from J; bases unmatched to any gene: 11. This CDR3 has 19 amino acids. Germline lookup yields CDR1 SGHRS and CDR2 YFSETQ. DNA of the CDR3: TGCGCCAGCAGCTTGAGGGCGTCAGGCGGGGGGCCGAACACCGGGGAGCTGTTTTTT. Amino acid sequence: CASSLRASGGGPNTGELFF.

The V and J genes are TRBV21-1 and TRBJ2-3; TRBD1 was called by the table and not checked on the DNA. TRBV21-1 is an annotated pseudogene. The CDR3 length is 16 residues. The CDR3 DNA reads TGTGCCAGCTATTCCAAGGGGGTAGAAAACACAGATACGCAGTATTTT. Residues: CASYSKGVENTDTQYF.

The chain is built from TRBV6-5 and TRBJ1-4, with 9 bases identical to TRBD1. The CDR3 is 14 residues long. Germline values: CDR1 MNHEY, CDR2 SVGAGI. Unmatched junction bases numbered 5, after V lost 5 bases and J lost 7 bases. The CDR3 is CASSRQGGSEKLFF. The CDR3 DNA reads as TGTGCCAGCAGTAGACAGGGGGGGTCTGAAAAACTGTTTTTT.